This T cell receptor (beta chain) was recorded in a study of blood T cells in healthy people across ages. The second PCR ran about 6 to 12 cycles with a sample-barcoded 5' primer and J-beta primers. TCRdb reprocessed the 5' RACE reads with MiXCR, giving one entry per CDR3 protein. The table shows a few hundred thousand distinct CDR3 sequences, with approximately 26% occurring only once. CDR3 size: 13 residues. Trimming shortened V by 3 bases and J by 6 bases, and 8 bases separated the two germline ends. From germline, CDR1 is SNHLY and CDR2 FYNNEI. This clonotype came up a few times. This sample was shared with a second study, whose subject was T cells of mothers and their children.

The TCR sequence derives from a boy between 2 and 10 years old in good health. Sequenced: blood. The genes are TRBV2 and TRBJ1-4; D unclear. CDR3 in amino acids: CASSEGLDEKLFF. The CDR3 region has the DNA TGTGCCAGCAGTGAGGGCTTGGATGAAAAACTGTTTTTT. The full variable domain, in which reference TRBV2 and TRBJ1-4 provide the parts outside the CDR3, is EPEVTQTPSHQVTQMGQEVILRCVPISNHLYFYWYRQILGQKVEFLVSFYNNEISEKSEIFDDQFSVERPDGSNFTLKIRSTKLEDSAMYFCASSEGLDEKLFFGSGTQLSVL.